The 30 T cell receptor beta chains given below trace back to one sample, sequenced in a study of response to subunit inactivated influenza vaccine. TCRdb itself ran the RT-PCR reads through MiXCR, one entry per CDR3 protein. Of 450,000 to 700,000 distinct CDR3 sequences in the sample, less than 15% were seen once. The source was PBMCs from blood, collected roughly 13 days after vaccination. Every receptor here comes from a man between 50 and 59 years old who received an inactivated influenza vaccine.

The chain combines TRBV12-3 or TRBV12-4 with TRBJ2-3; 12 positions agree with TRBD2. The junction had 11 bases not matched to a gene; V was cut back by 6 bases and J by 4 bases. This CDR3 contains 17 residues. The CDR3 coding sequence is TGTGCCAGCAGCTACACCCGAGGACTAGCGGGATCAGATACGCAGTATTTT. Amino acids: CASSYTRGLAGSDTQYF.

This chain connects TRBV12-3 or TRBV12-4 to TRBJ1-4; unclear D gene. V shed 1 base and J shed 6 bases, with 3 bases lying between them. The CDR3 covers 12 residues. For the CDR3, the DNA is TGTGCCAGCAGTTTAGGCTATGAAAAACTGTTTTTT. Translation gives CASSLGYEKLFF.

The chain combines TRBV6-1 with TRBJ2-1; TRBD2 matches 14 bases. Germline V CDR1 and CDR2: MNHNS, SASEGT. The V and J ends lost 6 bases and 5 bases, in that order; junction bases with no gene match: 3. The CDR3 has 15 residues. DNA for the CDR3: TGTGCCAGCAGGGCGACTAGCGGGGGGGACAATGAGCAGTTCTTC. Translating it yields CASRATSGGDNEQFF.

V usage is TRBV7-8 and J usage is TRBJ1-2; D is ambiguous. CDR1 SGHVS and CDR2 FQNEAQ come from the germline V gene. V lost 5 bases and J 2 bases, leaving 15 bases between the germline ends. This CDR3 is 15 amino acids long. The CDR3 protein is CASSLGLGLNYGYTF. The CDR3, as DNA: TGTGCCAGCAGCCTCGGTTTAGGACTAAACTATGGCTACACCTTC.

A few counts support this clonotype. The V and J genes are TRBV30 and TRBJ2-3; D gene uncertain. This CDR3 has 13 amino acids. V was shortened by 2 bases and J by 0 bases, with 6 bases between the two germline ends. Germline V CDR1 and CDR2: GTSNPN, SVGIG (reference sequence). CDR3 sequence (DNA): TGTGCCTGGAGTTTGGGTAGCACAGATACGCAGTATTTT. Translation gives CAWSLGSTDTQYF.

About this clonotype itself: Given a much more abundant clone one base away, this may be a read error. The conserved phenylalanine or tryptophan normally closing the CDR3 is absent here, so this likely arose from a read error. This chain links TRBV7-9 with TRBJ2-3; D assignment may be TRBD1 or TRBD2 (6 bases each). V dropped 7 bases and J dropped 2 bases, with 19 bases sitting between them. Germline CDR1 reads SEHNR; CDR2 reads FQNEAQ (reference sequence). The CDR3 extends over 16 amino acids. Here the CDR3 reads CASTNVGGRVTDTQYY. CDR3 bases: TGTGCCAGCACCAACGTGGGGGGCCGCGTCACAGATACGCAGTATTAT.

This clonotype was observed at least ten times. V usage is TRBV7-9 and J usage is TRBJ2-2; D gene uncertain. The germline V and J ends were trimmed by 4 bases and 1 base, with 10 bases remaining between them. This CDR3 region has 15 residues. Per the germline V gene, CDR1 is SEHNR and CDR2 is FQNEAQ (reference sequence). The CDR3 reads CASSSGLGNTGELFF. DNA of the CDR3: TGTGCCAGCAGCTCCGGGTTAGGGAACACCGGGGAGCTGTTTTTT.

Details on this clonotype: Given a much more abundant clone one base away, this may be a read error. The chain carries TRBV12-3 or TRBV12-4 and TRBJ2-5; no definite D call. The CDR3 loop spans 15 amino acids. V was cut by 1 base and J by 2 bases, with 11 bases left in between. The CDR3 sequence: CASSLGPRPQETQYF. Written as DNA, the CDR3 is TGTGCCAGCAGTTTAGGTCCGCGACCACAAGAGACCCAGTACTTC.

The chain uses TRBV9 and TRBJ1-3; possibly TRBD1 for D (6 bases). V was trimmed by 4 bases and J by 1 base, leaving 18 bases between them. The CDR3 loop spans 17 amino acids. Germline values: CDR1 SGDLS, CDR2 YYNGEE. CDR3 sequence reads: CASSPRGGTNSGNTIYF. CDR3 nucleotide sequence: TGTGCCAGCAGCCCCCGGGGGGGCACAAATTCTGGAAACACCATATATTTT.

This clonotype came up many times. The V gene is TRBV10-1, the J gene TRBJ2-7; unclear D gene. Trimming removed 4 bases from V and 3 bases from J, with 4 bases in between. The CDR3 covers 11 residues. The germline V gene has CDR1 WNHNN and CDR2 SYGVQD (reference sequence). The DNA of the CDR3 is TGCGCCAGCAGTGCCCTCTACGAGCAGTACTTC. It encodes CASSALYEQYF.

This chain uses TRBV12-3 or TRBV12-4 with TRBJ2-1; tentatively, D is TRBD2 (7 bases). The CDR3 is 13 residues long. The ends were cut back, 7 bases at V and 7 bases at J, with 14 bases in the middle. CDR3 region: CASTPGEGNEQFF. For the CDR3, the DNA is TGTGCCAGCACCCCAGGGGAGGGAAATGAGCAGTTCTTC.

The chain has TRBV6-1 and TRBJ2-3; D possibly corresponds to TRBD1 (6 bases). Trimming left V 5 bases short and J 3 bases short, with 21 bases between. This CDR3 has 17 residues. Germline V CDR1 and CDR2: MNHNS, SASEGT. The CDR3 here is CASSPGNRVVGTDTQYF. CDR3 nucleotides: TGTGCCAGCAGTCCTGGAAACAGGGTAGTCGGTACAGATACGCAGTATTTT.

This clonotype was observed a handful of times. The V call is TRBV19, the J call TRBJ2-7; D is unresolved. CDR1 LNHDA and CDR2 SQIVND come from the germline V gene (reference sequence). Trimming removed 3 bases at V and 7 bases at J, with 16 bases between. The CDR3 is made up of 14 amino acids. CDR3 amino acids: CASSIGSGPLEQYF. CDR3 bases: TGTGCCAGTAGTATCGGTTCAGGCCCCTTGGAGCAGTACTTC.

The chain is built from TRBV7-6 and TRBJ1-1; TRBD1 matches at 7 bases. V shed 5 bases, J shed 1 base, and the junction held 10 bases outside the gene matches. The CDR3 totals 16 residues. Germline values: CDR1 SGHVS, CDR2 FNYEAQ. CDR3 nucleotide sequence: TGTGCCAGCAGCCCAGCCTACAGGGGAGGGAACACTGAAGCTTTCTTT. Translated, it gives CASSPAYRGGNTEAFF.

This clonotype occurred a few times. The V call is TRBV5-1, the J call TRBJ2-1; tentatively, D is TRBD2 (6 bases). Between the trimmed V and J ends, which lost 3 bases and 6 bases, there was a span of 16 bases. Germline CDR1 is SGHRS and CDR2 is YFSETQ. This CDR3 contains 15 residues. The CDR3 region is CASSSTSSVANEQFF. The DNA of the CDR3 is TGCGCCAGCAGCTCCACTAGCTCAGTCGCCAATGAGCAGTTCTTC.

The V gene is TRBV5-6, the J gene TRBJ2-5, with TRBD2 as a possible D gene (5 bases). Between the trimmed V and J ends, which lost 1 base and 5 bases, there was a span of 12 bases. CDR3 size: 14 residues. From germline, CDR1 is SGHDT and CDR2 YYEEEE. CDR3 region: CASSLPMGVETQYF. CDR3 coding DNA: TGTGCCAGCAGCTTGCCTATGGGAGTGGAGACCCAGTACTTC.

The V gene is TRBV14, the J gene TRBJ2-7; 8 bases line up with TRBD1. CDR1 is SGHDN, CDR2 FVKESK, per germline. V lost 1 base, J lost 7 bases, and 9 bases stayed unmatched. There are 15 residues in the CDR3. This chain's CDR3 is CASSQVGQGSGEQYF. The CDR3 DNA follows: TGTGCCAGCAGCCAAGTTGGACAGGGCTCAGGGGAGCAGTACTTC.

This chain uses TRBV9 with TRBJ1-4; D not certain. Trimming removed 10 bases from V and 0 bases from J, with 13 bases in between. Germline V gene data show CDR1 as SGDLS and CDR2 as YYNGEE. CDR3 length: 14 amino acids. CDR3 amino acids: CAGGRPSTNEKLFF. CDR3 DNA: TGTGCCGGCGGTAGGCCCTCAACTAATGAAAAACTGTTTTTT.

This clonotype was recorded a few times. The chain is built from TRBV30 and TRBJ2-5; no reliable D call. In germline, CDR1 is GTSNPN, CDR2 SVGIG (reference sequence). There are 13 residues in the CDR3. Trimming left V 2 bases short and J 2 bases short, with 9 bases between. CDR3 region: CAWSPGRQETQYF. Written as DNA, the CDR3 is TGTGCCTGGAGTCCCGGAAGGCAAGAGACCCAGTACTTC.

This clonotype was counted a few times. This rearrangement joins TRBV5-6 to TRBJ2-2; D ambiguous. CDR1 and CDR2 from the germline V gene are SGHDT and YYEEEE. CDR3 length: 15 amino acids. Trimming took off 1 base at V and 4 bases at J, with 11 bases between the two ends. CDR3 bases: TGTGCCAGCAGCTTGAGACCCGTAGGCACCGGGGAGCTGTTTTTT. It codes for CASSLRPVGTGELFF. The variable domain in full, with the rest retrieved from reference TRBV5-6 and TRBJ2-2, is DAGVTQSPTHLIKTRGQQVTLRCSPKSGHDTVSWYQQALGQGPQFIFQYYEEEERQRGNFPDRFSGHQFPNYSSELNVNALLLGDSALYLCASSLRPVGTGELFFGEGSRLTVL.

This clonotype was seen many times. This rearrangement joins TRBV10-3 to TRBJ2-7; 10 nucleotides line up with TRBD2. Germline trimming cut 4 bases from V and 4 bases from J; bases unmatched to any gene: 1. The germline gives CDR1 ENHRY, CDR2 SYGVKD. The CDR3 is made up of 13 amino acids. Here the CDR3 reads CAISGGLAYEQYF. The CDR3 bases are TGTGCCATCAGTGGGGGACTAGCGTACGAGCAGTACTTC.

This chain uses TRBV3-1 with TRBJ1-2; D gene ambiguous. CDR3 length: 13 amino acids. Trimming left V 2 bases short and J 8 bases short, with 12 bases between. Germline CDR1 is LGHDT and CDR2 is YNNKEL (reference sequence). In nucleotides, the CDR3 is TGTGCCAGCAGCCAATTAAGCGGGGTCGGCTACACCTTC. It yields the protein CASSQLSGVGYTF.

Comment on this clonotype: This clone may be a read error of a much larger clone one base away. The chain recombines TRBV12-3 or TRBV12-4 with TRBJ2-5; D might be TRBD1 (6 bases). This CDR3 is built from 14 residues. With 5 bases removed from V and 7 bases from J, the gap between germline ends came to 17 bases. DNA of the CDR3: TGTGCCAGCAGTGATAGCAGGAGAGGGGGGACCCAGTACTTC. This codes for CASSDSRRGGTQYF.

This sequence joins TRBV20-1 and TRBJ2-3; D ambiguous. Trimming stripped 3 bases from V and 1 base from J, with 5 bases between. The CDR3 is made up of 12 amino acids. Germline-derived CDR1 and CDR2 are DFQATT and SNEGSKA (reference sequence). The CDR3 DNA follows: TGCAGTGCTAGCCAGCGCACAGATACGCAGTATTTT. It yields the protein CSASQRTDTQYF.

This clonotype was picked up a small number of times. The genes are TRBV20-1 and TRBJ1-3, with a weak D call TRBD1 (6 bases). The CDR3 runs to 15 residues. V lost 3 bases to trimming and J lost 2 bases, with 14 bases between them. Germline V gives CDR1 DFQATT, CDR2 SNEGSKA (reference sequence). CDR3 coding DNA: TGCAGTGCTAGCATAACAGGGTCGGCTGGAAACACCATATATTTT. It encodes CSASITGSAGNTIYF.

The chain is built from TRBV7-2 and TRBJ1-3; D is ambiguous. This CDR3 comprises 15 residues. Trimming removed 5 bases from V and 1 base from J, with 12 bases in between. Germline V gene data show CDR1 as SGHTA and CDR2 as FQGNSA. CDR3 nucleotide sequence: TGTGCCAGCAGCAAAGGAGGGCAATCTGGAAACACCATATATTTT. This encodes CASSKGGQSGNTIYF.

J is TRBJ1-6 and V is TRBV7-2; TRBD1 might be the D (6 bases). V was clipped by 5 bases and J by 6 bases, with 8 bases between them. From germline, CDR1 is SGHTA and CDR2 FQGNSA. The CDR3 has 13 residues. In DNA, the CDR3 is TGTGCCAGCAGCCCGGACAGTAATTCACCCCTCCACTTT. This encodes CASSPDSNSPLHF.

This clonotype was seen a handful of times. The chain combines TRBV7-8 with TRBJ1-6; D gene ambiguous. Deletions cut 4 bases from V and 10 bases from J, with 11 bases between. Per the germline V gene, CDR1 is SGHVS and CDR2 is FQNEAQ. This CDR3 region has 13 residues. The CDR3 protein is CASSSAAGSPLHF. The CDR3 DNA reads as TGTGCCAGCAGCTCGGCGGCGGGGTCACCCCTCCACTTT. The full variable domain, rest sourced from reference TRBV7-8 and TRBJ1-6, is GAGVSQSPRYKVAKRGQDVALRCDPISGHVSLFWYQQALGQGPEFLTYFQNEAQLDKSGLPSDRFFAERPEGSVSTLKIQRTQQEDSAVYLCASSSAAGSPLHFGNGTRLTVT.

This clonotype appeared a few times. This chain's CDR3 is CASSQVSRTGGDLSTQYF. CDR3 DNA sequence: TGCGCCAGCAGCCAAGTATCAAGAACAGGGGGGGATTTGAGTACGCAGTATTTT. The chain combines TRBV4-1 with TRBJ2-3; a weak D match, TRBD1 (8 bases). This CDR3 has 18 amino acids. CDR1 and CDR2 from the germline V gene are MGHRA and YSYEKL. V was cut by 1 base and J by 8 bases, with 25 bases left in between.

This clonotype has ten or more counts. One end of the junction is discordant with germline, which a read error may explain. The chain is built from TRBV4-3 and TRBJ2-1, with D possibly TRBD2 on 6 matching bases. The CDR3 covers 14 residues. Germline V lookup: CDR1 LGHNA, CDR2 YSLEER. The CDR3 bases are TGCGCCAGCAGCCAAGATAGTACGGGAGCCCCAATCCTCTTC. Its translation is CASSQDSTGAPILF.